The 25 T cell receptor beta chains listed next were all sequenced from one sample in a study of shared clonotypes between healthy human individuals. Clones were read by immunoSEQ multiplex PCR, and TCRdb kept only the in-frame ones, dropping some. The sample records some 300,000 clones, roughly 80% being singletons. The source material was memory CD4+ T cells sorted from blood. Regarding subset: CD45RA-negative fraction. The receptors were sampled from a young man in good health.

The rearrangement links TRBV19 to TRBJ2-1, with 8 bases lining up with TRBD2. With 7 bases clipped from V and 4 bases from J, the junction kept 15 bases outside the gene matches. Per germline, CDR1 LNHDA and CDR2 SQIVND (reference sequence). This CDR3 spans 17 amino acids. CDR3 loop: CASTPQSTSGPYNEQFF. As DNA, the CDR3 is TGTGCCAGTACCCCACAATCCACTAGCGGCCCTTACAATGAGCAGTTCTTC.

This clone was seen at least ten times. This sample also contains other DNA sequences that code for the same CDR3. J is TRBJ2-5 and V is TRBV5-1, with 8 bases matching TRBD1. J gave up 4 bases and V 3 bases, and 8 bases lay outside the gene matches. The CDR3 loop spans 15 amino acids. The germline V gene encodes CDR1 SGHRS and CDR2 YFSETQ. The CDR3 region has the DNA TGCGCCAGCAGCTCTAATACAGGGGGTGGAGAGACCCAGTACTTC. Translated, it gives CASSSNTGGGETQYF.

Only one count was recorded for this clone. The V and J genes are TRBV5-1 and TRBJ1-1; D is undetermined. CDR1 and CDR2 from the germline V gene are SGHRS and YFSETQ. The CDR3 covers 13 residues. The V gene lost 7 bases and the J gene lost 1 base, with 11 bases spanning the gap. The chain's CDR3 is CASGPEGNTEAFF. DNA for the CDR3: TGCGCCAGCGGGCCGGAGGGGAACACTGAAGCTTTCTTT.

The sample holds one count of this clone. V gene TRBV6-6 combines with J gene TRBJ2-1, with 7 bases aligning to TRBD2. Looked up from germline, CDR1 is MNHNY and CDR2 is SVGAGI (reference sequence). CDR3 length: 14 residues. Trimming took 2 bases from V and 7 from J; bases not matched to a gene: 5. The CDR3 coding sequence is TGTGCCAGCAGTTACGGGGAGGGACTTAATGAGCAGTTCTTC. Translation gives CASSYGEGLNEQFF.

V and J are TRBV19 and TRBJ1-5; TRBD1 aligns across 11 bases. The germline CDR1 and CDR2 sequences are LNHDA and SQIVND (reference sequence). The junction had 4 bases not matched to a gene; V was cut back by 6 bases and J by 9 bases. This CDR3 region has 13 residues. The DNA of the CDR3 is TGTGCCAGTAGCGGGACAGGGGGTGGGCCCCAGCATTTT. This gives the protein CASSGTGGGPQHF.

The sample holds one count of this clone. V and J are TRBV6-5 and TRBJ2-5; TRBD2 agrees at 8 bases. The CDR3 runs 14 residues. J was trimmed by 2 bases and V by 7 bases; bases with no gene match: 6. Per the germline V gene, CDR1 is MNHEY and CDR2 is SVGAGI. CDR3 sequence: CASNPGGTQETQYF. For the CDR3, the DNA is TGTGCCAGCAATCCGGGAGGGACTCAAGAGACCCAGTACTTC.

The chain links TRBV6-6 to TRBJ2-1, with TRBD1 matching over 8 bases. V gave up 6 bases and J gave up 4 bases; unmatched junction bases: 8. From germline, CDR1 is MNHNY and CDR2 SVGAGI (reference sequence). The CDR3 runs 15 residues. The CDR3 bases are TGTGCCAGCAGCAAAACCGGGACAGGATACAATGAGCAGTTCTTC. Amino acid sequence: CASSKTGTGYNEQFF.

The J gene is TRBJ1-5, the V gene TRBV23-1, with 9 bases that match TRBD1. TRBV23-1 is assigned to the ORF class and has an uncertain function. The trim removed 0 bases at V and 1 base at J, leaving 1 base unmatched. The length of the CDR3 is 16 residues. The CDR3: CASSQSDRGSNQPQHF. In nucleotides, the CDR3 is TGCGCCAGCAGTCAATCGGACAGGGGCAGCAATCAGCCCCAGCATTTT.

This clone appeared once. The chain combines TRBV19 with TRBJ2-7; 11 positions agree with TRBD2. This CDR3 region has 15 residues. Unmatched junction bases numbered 11, after V lost 5 bases and J lost 8 bases. Germline V gene lookup returns CDR1 LNHDA and CDR2 SQIVND (reference sequence). The CDR3 spells CASSYIAGGLRQQYF. The CDR3 nucleotides read TGTGCCAGTAGTTATATAGCGGGAGGGCTACGACAGCAGTACTTC.

Details on this clone: A junction boundary mismatches the germline segment, possibly from a read error. This sequence joins TRBV5-1 and TRBJ2-7; D uncertain. There are 14 residues in the CDR3. CDR1 and CDR2 (germline): SGHRS, YFSETQ. CDR3 protein: CASSFDFSSYEQYF. CDR3 bases: TGTGCCAGCAGTTTTGACTTCAGCTCCTACGAGCAGTACTTC.

V and J are TRBV6-9 and TRBJ2-2, with 8 bases matching TRBD2. Trimming took 0 bases from V and 7 from J; bases not matched to a gene: 13. Germline V gene data show CDR1 as MNHGY and CDR2 as SVAAGI. This CDR3 region has 18 residues. CDR3 DNA sequence: TGTGCCAGCAGTTATTCGTTCCAAGCGGGAGTAACTGGCGGGGAGCTGTTTTTT. Residues: CASSYSFQAGVTGGELFF.

The chain uses TRBV7-9 and TRBJ2-3; D may correspond to TRBD1 or TRBD2 (5 bases each). The CDR3 covers 14 residues. Looked up from germline, CDR1 is SEHNR and CDR2 is FQNEAQ (reference sequence). Trimming cost V 11 bases and J 6 bases, with 21 bases left between them. The CDR3 spells CASSIYPGTDTQYF. The CDR3 DNA is TGTGCCTCCTCAATCTATCCGGGGACCGATACGCAGTATTTT.

V and J are TRBV6-1 and TRBJ2-7; D assignment may be TRBD1 or TRBD2 (6 bases each). The germline V gene encodes CDR1 MNHNS and CDR2 SASEGT. CDR3 length: 13 amino acids. V lost 6 bases, J lost 2 bases, and 11 bases lay in between. In DNA, the CDR3 is TGTGCCAGCAGGCGGGACACGACCTACGAGCAGTACTTC. Protein: CASRRDTTYEQYF.

J is TRBJ2-1 and V is TRBV9; D is undetermined. V was shortened by 0 bases and J by 5 bases, with 15 bases between the two germline ends. CDR1 is SGDLS and CDR2 is YYNGEE in the germline V gene. The CDR3 covers 16 residues. For the CDR3, the DNA is TGTGCCAGCAGCGTAGAACTACCGGGCGTGGACAATGAGCAGTTCTTC. Residues: CASSVELPGVDNEQFF. Together with reference TRBV9 and TRBJ2-1, the CDR3 gives the full variable domain: DSGVTQTPKHLITATGQRVTLRCSPRSGDLSVYWYQQSLDQGLQFLIQYYNGEERAKGNILERFSAQQFPDLHSELNLSSLELGDSALYFCASSVELPGVDNEQFFGPGTRLTVL.

This clone appeared a few times. This chain joins TRBV29-1 and TRBJ2-3; no firm D call. The germline V and J ends were trimmed by 3 bases and 2 bases, with 6 bases remaining between them. The CDR3 is 12 residues long. The V gene's germline CDR1 is SQVTM and CDR2 ANQGSEA. CDR3 loop: CSVDLITDTQYF. Written as DNA, the CDR3 is TGCAGCGTTGATCTGATCACAGATACGCAGTATTTT.

This chain links TRBV18 with TRBJ1-5; D might be TRBD1 (6 bases). CDR1 is KGHSH, CDR2 LQKENI, per germline. This CDR3 comprises 15 residues. V lost 0 bases to trimming and J lost 2 bases, with 8 bases between them. This chain's CDR3 is CASSPPGGRNQPQHF. In DNA, the CDR3 is TGTGCCAGCTCACCACCGGGGGGCCGCAATCAGCCCCAGCATTTT.

The chain has TRBV27 and TRBJ2-2, with D unclear. From germline, CDR1 is MNHEY and CDR2 SMNVEV (reference sequence). The germline V and J ends were trimmed by 3 bases and 5 bases, with 7 bases remaining between them. The CDR3 length is 13 residues. The CDR3 region is CASSFRVTGELFF. DNA of the CDR3: TGTGCCAGCAGTTTTAGGGTAACCGGGGAGCTGTTTTTT.

The chain combines TRBV5-1 with TRBJ2-5; TRBD2 aligns across 8 bases. The V gene's germline CDR1 is SGHRS and CDR2 YFSETQ. The V segment lost 2 bases and the J segment 2 bases; nucleotides outside the gene matches: 5. The length of the CDR3 is 15 residues. The CDR3 is CASSFGAGGQETQYF. CDR3 nucleotide sequence: TGCGCCAGCAGCTTTGGGGCGGGAGGACAAGAGACCCAGTACTTC.

The V gene is TRBV7-2, the J gene TRBJ2-1, with TRBD2 as a possible D gene (6 bases). Germline CDR1 reads SGHTA; CDR2 reads FQGNSA. The germline V and J ends were trimmed by 2 bases and 5 bases, with 10 bases remaining between them. The CDR3 spans 14 residues. The CDR3 DNA reads as TGTGCCAGCAGCTTATCGCGGGGCAACAATGAGCAGTTCTTC. Its translation: CASSLSRGNNEQFF.

V gene TRBV6-6 combines with J gene TRBJ1-2, with 7 bases aligning to TRBD1. The CDR3 loop spans 14 amino acids. The germline CDR1 and CDR2 sequences are MNHNY and SVGAGI (reference sequence). Losses at the gene ends were 7 bases for V and 3 bases for J; bases not matched to a gene: 8. CDR3 sequence reads: CASMEDGTDYGYTF. CDR3 sequence (DNA): TGTGCCAGCATGGAGGATGGGACAGACTATGGCTACACCTTC.

This chain uses TRBV9 with TRBJ2-3, with D uncertain. The V end was cut by 4 bases, the J end by 8 bases, with 14 bases between. Germline lookup yields CDR1 SGDLS and CDR2 YYNGEE. The CDR3 is made up of 13 amino acids. The CDR3 loop reads CASSSRLSVTQYF. The CDR3 DNA follows: TGTGCCAGCAGCTCACGACTCAGTGTTACGCAGTATTTT. The whole variable domain, filled in from reference TRBV9 and TRBJ2-3, reads DSGVTQTPKHLITATGQRVTLRCSPRSGDLSVYWYQQSLDQGLQFLIQYYNGEERAKGNILERFSAQQFPDLHSELNLSSLELGDSALYFCASSSRLSVTQYFGPGTRLTVL.

The gene calls are TRBV28 and TRBJ2-7, with 11 bases fitting TRBD2. The CDR3 loop spans 15 amino acids. V trimming: 6 bases; J trimming: 5 bases; junction bases outside the gene matches: 9. Germline V CDR1 and CDR2: MDHEN, SYDVKM. CDR3 nucleotides: TGTGCCAGCAGCCTTACTAGCGGGAGTCACAACGAGCAGTACTTC. Its protein product is CASSLTSGSHNEQYF.

The rearrangement uses TRBV5-1 and TRBJ2-3; 10 bases are a match to TRBD2. V lost 2 bases, J lost 4 bases, and 1 base stayed unmatched. CDR3 length: 14 amino acids. CDR1 and CDR2 from the germline V gene are SGHRS and YFSETQ. In nucleotides, the CDR3 is TGCGCCAGCAGCTTACTAGCGGGATCAGATACGCAGTATTTT. Protein sequence: CASSLLAGSDTQYF. Full variable domain (remainder filled in from reference TRBV5-1 and TRBJ2-3): KAGVTQTPRYLIKTRGQQVTLSCSPISGHRSVSWYQQTPGQGLQFLFEYFSETQRNKGNFPGRFSGRQFSNSRSEMNVSTLELGDSALYLCASSLLAGSDTQYFGPGTRLTVL.

This chain uses TRBV15 with TRBJ2-3; unclear D gene. CDR1 is LNHNV, CDR2 YYDKDF, per germline (reference sequence). The CDR3 is 14 residues long. The V end lost 0 bases, the J end lost 6 bases, and 10 bases lay between the germline ends. CDR3 in amino acids: CATSRDRLRDTQYF. The CDR3, as DNA: TGTGCCACCAGCAGAGACAGGTTGCGGGATACGCAGTATTTT.

V is TRBV5-4 and J is TRBJ2-4, with 8 nucleotides matching TRBD1. Germline V gene lookup returns CDR1 SGHNT and CDR2 YYREEE (reference sequence). This CDR3 has 14 residues. V dropped 2 bases and J dropped 8; count of bases not matched to a gene: 6. The CDR3 region is CASSFKTGADIQYF. The CDR3 DNA is TGTGCCAGCAGCTTCAAGACAGGGGCGGACATTCAGTACTTC.